This section outlines one T cell receptor (beta chain) sequence together with its context. In the original workflow: From reference gene primer amplification, estimates of nucleated cell counts were derived. Here immunoSEQ multiplex PCR was the method, and the copy in TCRdb shows in-frame clones only, minus some. The V and J calls and the clone size are those of that table, but D and trimming were determined from the DNA. The sample has about 230,000 clones, roughly 80% seen once. The record originates from a study of blood T cell repertoires in COVID-19. Whole-study context: Sites across the United States, Italy and Spain contributed samples from acute and convalescent COVID-19.

The CDR3 extends over 15 amino acids. V lost 0 bases and J 3 bases, leaving 10 bases between the germline ends. Germline V gene data show CDR1 as SGHRS and CDR2 as YFSETQ. The gene calls are TRBV5-1 and TRBJ2-1; perhaps TRBD2 as D (6 bases). Sequencing was performed on peripheral blood. The sequence was collected from a woman between 65 and 79 years old with active or convalescent COVID-19. CDR3 sequence reads: CASSLEGSGYNEQFF. The CDR3 coding sequence is TGCGCCAGCAGCTTGGAGGGTAGCGGCTACAATGAGCAGTTCTTC.